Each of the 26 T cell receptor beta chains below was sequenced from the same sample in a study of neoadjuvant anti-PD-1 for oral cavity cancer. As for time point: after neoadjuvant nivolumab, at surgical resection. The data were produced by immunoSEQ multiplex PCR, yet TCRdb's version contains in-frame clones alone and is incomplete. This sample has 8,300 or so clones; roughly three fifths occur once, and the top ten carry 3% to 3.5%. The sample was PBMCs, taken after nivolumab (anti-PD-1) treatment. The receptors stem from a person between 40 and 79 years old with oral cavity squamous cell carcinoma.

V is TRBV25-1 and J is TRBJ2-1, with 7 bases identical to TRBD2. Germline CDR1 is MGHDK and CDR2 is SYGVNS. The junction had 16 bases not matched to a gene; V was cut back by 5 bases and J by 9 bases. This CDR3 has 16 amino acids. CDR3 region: CASSLLGRGKMGEQFF. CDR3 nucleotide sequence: TGTGCCAGCAGTCTTCTTGGGCGGGGGAAGATGGGTGAGCAGTTCTTC.

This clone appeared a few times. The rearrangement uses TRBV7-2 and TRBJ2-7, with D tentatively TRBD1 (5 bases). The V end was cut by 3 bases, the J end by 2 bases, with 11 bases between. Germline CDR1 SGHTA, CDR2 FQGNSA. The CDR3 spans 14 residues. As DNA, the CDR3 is TGTGCCAGCAGCTTGACGACAGCAACCTACGAGCAGTACTTC. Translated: CASSLTTATYEQYF.

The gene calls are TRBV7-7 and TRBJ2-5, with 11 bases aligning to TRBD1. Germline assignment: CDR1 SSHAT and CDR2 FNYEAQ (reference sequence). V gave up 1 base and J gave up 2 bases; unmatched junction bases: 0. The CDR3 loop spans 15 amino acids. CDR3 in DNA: TGTGCCAGCAGCTTAGGGGACAGGGGGCAAGAGACCCAGTACTTC. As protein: CASSLGDRGQETQYF.

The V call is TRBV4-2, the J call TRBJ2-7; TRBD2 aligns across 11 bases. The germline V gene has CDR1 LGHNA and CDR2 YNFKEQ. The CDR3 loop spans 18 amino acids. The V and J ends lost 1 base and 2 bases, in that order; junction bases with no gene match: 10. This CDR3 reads CASSQGLAGGQTTYEQYF. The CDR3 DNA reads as TGTGCCAGCAGCCAAGGTCTAGCGGGGGGCCAGACGACCTACGAGCAGTACTTC.

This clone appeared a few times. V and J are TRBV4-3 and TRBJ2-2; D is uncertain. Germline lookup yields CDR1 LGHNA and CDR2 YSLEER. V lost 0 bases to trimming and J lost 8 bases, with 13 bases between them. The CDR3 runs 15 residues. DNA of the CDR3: TGCGCCAGCAGCCAAGATCGACGGATCGGAGGGGAGCTGTTTTTT. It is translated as CASSQDRRIGGELFF.

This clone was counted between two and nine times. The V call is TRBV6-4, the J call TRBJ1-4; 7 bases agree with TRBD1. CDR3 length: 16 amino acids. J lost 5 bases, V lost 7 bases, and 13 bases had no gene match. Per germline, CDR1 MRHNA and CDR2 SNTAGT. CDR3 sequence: CASTTRWDSLNEKLFF. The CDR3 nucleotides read TGTGCCAGCACCACCAGATGGGACAGCTTAAATGAAAAACTGTTTTTT.

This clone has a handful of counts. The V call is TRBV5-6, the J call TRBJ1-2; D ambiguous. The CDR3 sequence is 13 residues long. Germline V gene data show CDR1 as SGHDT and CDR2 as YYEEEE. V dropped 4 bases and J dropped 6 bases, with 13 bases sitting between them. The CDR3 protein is CASSPLDQNGYTF. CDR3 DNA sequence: TGTGCCAGCAGCCCCCTGGATCAGAATGGCTACACCTTC.

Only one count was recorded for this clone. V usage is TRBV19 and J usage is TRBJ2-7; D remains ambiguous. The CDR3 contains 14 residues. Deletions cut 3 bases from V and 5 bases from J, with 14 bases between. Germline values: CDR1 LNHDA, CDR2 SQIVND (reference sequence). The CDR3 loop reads CASSMGMGNDEQYF. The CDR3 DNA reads TGTGCCAGTAGTATGGGGATGGGCAACGACGAGCAGTACTTC.

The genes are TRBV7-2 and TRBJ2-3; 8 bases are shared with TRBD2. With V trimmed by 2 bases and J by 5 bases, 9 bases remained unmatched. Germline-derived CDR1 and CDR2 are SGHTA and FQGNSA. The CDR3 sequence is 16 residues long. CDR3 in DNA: TGTGCCAGCAGCTTAAACCGGGGGGGTGTTAAAGATACGCAGTATTTT. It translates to CASSLNRGGVKDTQYF.

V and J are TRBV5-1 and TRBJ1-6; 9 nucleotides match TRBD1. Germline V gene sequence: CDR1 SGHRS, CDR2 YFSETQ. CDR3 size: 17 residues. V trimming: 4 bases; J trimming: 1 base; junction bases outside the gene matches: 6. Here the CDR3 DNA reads TGCGCCAGCAGCGGGGGACAGGGTGAGTCCTATAATTCACCCCTCCACTTT. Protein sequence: CASSGGQGESYNSPLHF.

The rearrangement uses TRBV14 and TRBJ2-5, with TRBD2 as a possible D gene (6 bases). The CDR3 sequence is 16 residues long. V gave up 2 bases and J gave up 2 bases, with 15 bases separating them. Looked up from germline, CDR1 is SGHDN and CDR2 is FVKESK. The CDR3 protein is CASSQTLSGRQETQYF. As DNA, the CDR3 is TGTGCCAGCAGCCAAACCCTTAGCGGAAGACAAGAGACCCAGTACTTC.

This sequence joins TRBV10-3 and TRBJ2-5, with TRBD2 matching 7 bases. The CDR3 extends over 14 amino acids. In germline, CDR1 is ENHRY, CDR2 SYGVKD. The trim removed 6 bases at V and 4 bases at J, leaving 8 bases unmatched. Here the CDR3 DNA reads TGTGCCATCAGGCCGACGGCTAGCGGAGAGACCCAGTACTTC. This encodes CAIRPTASGETQYF.

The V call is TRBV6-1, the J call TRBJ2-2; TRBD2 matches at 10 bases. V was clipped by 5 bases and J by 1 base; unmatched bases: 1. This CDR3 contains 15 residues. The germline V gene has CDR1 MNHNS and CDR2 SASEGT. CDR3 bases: TGTGCCAGCAGTACTAGCGGGGAGAACACCGGGGAGCTGTTTTTT. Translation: CASSTSGENTGELFF.

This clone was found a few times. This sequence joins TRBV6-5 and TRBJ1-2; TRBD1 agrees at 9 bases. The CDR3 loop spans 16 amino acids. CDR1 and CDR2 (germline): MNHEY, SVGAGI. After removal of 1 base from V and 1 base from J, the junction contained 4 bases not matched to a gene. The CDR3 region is CASSYFGGQGNYGYTF. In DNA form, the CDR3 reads TGTGCCAGCAGTTACTTCGGGGGACAGGGTAACTATGGCTACACCTTC.

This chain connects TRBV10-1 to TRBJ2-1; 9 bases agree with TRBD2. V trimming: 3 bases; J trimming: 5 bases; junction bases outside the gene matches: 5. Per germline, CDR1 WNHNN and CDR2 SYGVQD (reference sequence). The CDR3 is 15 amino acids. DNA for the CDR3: TGCGCCAGCAGTGACGGCCTAGCGGGGAACAATGAGCAGTTCTTC. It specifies CASSDGLAGNNEQFF.

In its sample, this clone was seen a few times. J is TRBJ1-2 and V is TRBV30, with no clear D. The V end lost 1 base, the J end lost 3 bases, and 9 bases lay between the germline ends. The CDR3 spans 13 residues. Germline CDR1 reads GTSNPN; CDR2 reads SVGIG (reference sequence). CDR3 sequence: CAWSAARHYGYTF. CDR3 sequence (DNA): TGTGCCTGGAGTGCGGCCCGCCACTATGGCTACACCTTC.

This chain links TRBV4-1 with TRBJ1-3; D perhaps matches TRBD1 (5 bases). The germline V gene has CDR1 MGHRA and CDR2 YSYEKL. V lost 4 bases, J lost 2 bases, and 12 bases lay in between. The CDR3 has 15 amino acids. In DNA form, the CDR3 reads TGCGCCAGCAGCCGAGAGGTGGGGGCTGGAAACACCATATATTTT. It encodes CASSREVGAGNTIYF.

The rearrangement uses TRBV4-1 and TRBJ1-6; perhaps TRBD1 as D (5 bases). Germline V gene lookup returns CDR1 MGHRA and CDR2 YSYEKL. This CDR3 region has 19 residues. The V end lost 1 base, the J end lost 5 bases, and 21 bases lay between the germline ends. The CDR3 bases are TGCGCCAGCAGCCAAGCTCCTCTCGGGGGGAGGCTAGATAATTCACCCCTCCACTTT. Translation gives CASSQAPLGGRLDNSPLHF.

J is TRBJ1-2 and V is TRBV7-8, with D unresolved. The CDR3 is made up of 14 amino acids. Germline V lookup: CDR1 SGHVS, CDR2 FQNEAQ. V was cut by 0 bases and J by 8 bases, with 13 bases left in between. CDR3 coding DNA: TGTGCCAGCAGCTTAGCGGGGAGCGCGTCGGGCTACACCTTC. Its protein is CASSLAGSASGYTF.

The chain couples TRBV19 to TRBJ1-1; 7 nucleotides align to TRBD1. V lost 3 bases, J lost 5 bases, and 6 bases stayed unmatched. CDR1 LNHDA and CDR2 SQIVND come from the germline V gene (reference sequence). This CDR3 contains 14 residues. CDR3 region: CASSIARGNTEAFF. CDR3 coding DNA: TGTGCCAGTAGTATCGCCAGGGGGAATACTGAAGCTTTCTTT.

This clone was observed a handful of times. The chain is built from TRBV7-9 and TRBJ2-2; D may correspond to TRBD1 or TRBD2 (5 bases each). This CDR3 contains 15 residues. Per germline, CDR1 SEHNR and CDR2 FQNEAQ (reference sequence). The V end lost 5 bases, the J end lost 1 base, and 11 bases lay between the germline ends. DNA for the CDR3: TGTGCCAGCAGCCTACGGGACGGGAACACCGGGGAGCTGTTTTTT. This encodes CASSLRDGNTGELFF.

The CDR3 region has the DNA TGTGCCAGCAGCTTAGCAGGGCGAACGGCTAATGAAAAACTGTTTTTT. Its protein product is CASSLAGRTANEKLFF. The chain combines TRBV7-2 with TRBJ1-4, with no clear D. The CDR3 sequence is 16 residues long. The V end was cut by 0 bases, the J end by 3 bases, with 11 bases between. Germline CDR1 SGHTA, CDR2 FQGNSA.

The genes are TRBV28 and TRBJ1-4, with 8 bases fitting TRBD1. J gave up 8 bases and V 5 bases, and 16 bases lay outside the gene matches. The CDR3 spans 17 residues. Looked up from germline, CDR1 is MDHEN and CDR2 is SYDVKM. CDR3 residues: CASSRPRTGTSKEKLFF. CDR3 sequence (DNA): TGTGCCAGCAGTCGTCCAAGGACAGGGACATCGAAGGAAAAACTGTTTTTT.

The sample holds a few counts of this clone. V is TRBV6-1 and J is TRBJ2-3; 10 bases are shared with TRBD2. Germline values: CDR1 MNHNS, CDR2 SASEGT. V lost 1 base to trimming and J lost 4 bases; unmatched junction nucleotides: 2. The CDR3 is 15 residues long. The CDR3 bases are TGTGCCAGCAGTGAAGTTAGCGGGGGGCCAGATACGCAGTATTTT. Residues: CASSEVSGGPDTQYF.

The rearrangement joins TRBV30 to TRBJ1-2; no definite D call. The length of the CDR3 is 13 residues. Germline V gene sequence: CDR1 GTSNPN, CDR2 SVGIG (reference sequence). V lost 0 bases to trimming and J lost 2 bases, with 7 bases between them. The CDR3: CAWSVNGNYGYTF. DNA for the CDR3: TGTGCCTGGAGTGTAAACGGGAACTATGGCTACACCTTC.

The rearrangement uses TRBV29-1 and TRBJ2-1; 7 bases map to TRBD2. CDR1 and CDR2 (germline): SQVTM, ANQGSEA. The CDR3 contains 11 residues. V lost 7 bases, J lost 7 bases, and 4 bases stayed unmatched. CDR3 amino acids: CSGELANEQFF. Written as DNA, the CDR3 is TGCAGCGGGGAACTAGCGAATGAGCAGTTCTTC.